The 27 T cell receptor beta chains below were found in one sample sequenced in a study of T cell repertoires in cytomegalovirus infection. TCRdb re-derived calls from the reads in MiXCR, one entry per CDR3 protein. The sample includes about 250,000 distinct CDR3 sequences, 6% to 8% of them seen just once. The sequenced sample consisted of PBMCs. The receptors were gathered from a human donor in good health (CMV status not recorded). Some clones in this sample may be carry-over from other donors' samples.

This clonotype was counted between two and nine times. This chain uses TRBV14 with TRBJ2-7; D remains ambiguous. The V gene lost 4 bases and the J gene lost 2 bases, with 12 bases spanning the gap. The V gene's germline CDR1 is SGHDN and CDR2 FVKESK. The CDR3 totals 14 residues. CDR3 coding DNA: TGTGCCAGCAGCCCCGGACCTTTCACCTACGAGCAGTACTTC. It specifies CASSPGPFTYEQYF.

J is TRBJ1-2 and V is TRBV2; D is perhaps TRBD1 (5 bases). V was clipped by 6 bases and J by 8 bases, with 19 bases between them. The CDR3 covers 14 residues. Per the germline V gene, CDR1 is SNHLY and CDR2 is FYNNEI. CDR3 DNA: TGTGCCAGCAGACTTACGGGGGACTTACGGGGCTACACCTTC. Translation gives CASRLTGDLRGYTF.

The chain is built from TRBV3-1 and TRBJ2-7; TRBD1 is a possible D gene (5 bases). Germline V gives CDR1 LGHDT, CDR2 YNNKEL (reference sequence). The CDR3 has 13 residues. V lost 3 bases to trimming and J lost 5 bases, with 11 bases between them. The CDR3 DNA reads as TGTGCCAGCAGCCAGTACGACAGTAACGAGCAGTACTTC. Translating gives CASSQYDSNEQYF.

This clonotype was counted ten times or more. CDR3 in DNA: TGTGCCAGCAGCTTAGACGCGGTCGGGACAGGGGCTCCAACTGGAAACACCATATATTTT. It codes for CASSLDAVGTGAPTGNTIYF. This chain joins TRBV7-2 and TRBJ1-3, with 10 bases fitting TRBD1. CDR1 and CDR2 from the germline V gene are SGHTA and FQGNSA. V shed 1 base, J shed 2 bases, and the junction held 14 bases outside the gene matches. This CDR3 has 20 residues.

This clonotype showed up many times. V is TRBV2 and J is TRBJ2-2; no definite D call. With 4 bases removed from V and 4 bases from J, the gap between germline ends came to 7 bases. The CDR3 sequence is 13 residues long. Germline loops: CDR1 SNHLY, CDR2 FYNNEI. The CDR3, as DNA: TGTGCCAGCAGTGCCCGCAGCACCGGGGAGCTGTTTTTT. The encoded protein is CASSARSTGELFF.

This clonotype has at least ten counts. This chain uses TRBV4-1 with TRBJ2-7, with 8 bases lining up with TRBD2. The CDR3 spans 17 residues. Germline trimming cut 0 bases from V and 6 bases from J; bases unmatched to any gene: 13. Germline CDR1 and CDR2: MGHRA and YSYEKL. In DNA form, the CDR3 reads TGCGCCAGCAGCCAAGATCCAGCGGGGGCTGAGGATCCCGAGCAGTACTTC. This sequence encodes CASSQDPAGAEDPEQYF.

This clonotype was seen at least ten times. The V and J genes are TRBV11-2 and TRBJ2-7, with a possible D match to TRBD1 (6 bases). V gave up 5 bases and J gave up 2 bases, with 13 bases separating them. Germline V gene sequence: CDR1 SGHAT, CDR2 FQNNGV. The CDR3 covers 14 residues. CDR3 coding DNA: TGTGCCAGCAGCACCCGGACAGAGGCCTACGAGCAGTACTTC. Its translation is CASSTRTEAYEQYF.

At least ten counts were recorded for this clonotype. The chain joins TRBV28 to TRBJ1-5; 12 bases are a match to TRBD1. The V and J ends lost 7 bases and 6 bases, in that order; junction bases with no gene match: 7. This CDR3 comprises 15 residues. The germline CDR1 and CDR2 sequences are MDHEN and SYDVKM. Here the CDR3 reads CASISGTGGRQPQHF. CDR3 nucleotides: TGTGCCAGCATTTCCGGGACAGGGGGCCGTCAGCCCCAGCATTTT.

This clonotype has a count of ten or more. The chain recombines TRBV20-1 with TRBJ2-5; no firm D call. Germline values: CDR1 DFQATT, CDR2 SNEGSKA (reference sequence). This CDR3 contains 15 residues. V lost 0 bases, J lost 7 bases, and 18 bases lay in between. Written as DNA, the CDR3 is TGCAGTGCTAGAGATCCTGGGCTACCCAAGGGGACCCAGTACTTC. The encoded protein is CSARDPGLPKGTQYF.

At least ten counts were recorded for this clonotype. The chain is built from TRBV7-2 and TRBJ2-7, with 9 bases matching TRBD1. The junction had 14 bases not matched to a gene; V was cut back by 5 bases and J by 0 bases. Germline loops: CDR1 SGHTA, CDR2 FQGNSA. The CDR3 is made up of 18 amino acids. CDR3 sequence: CASSLSGTGSRISYEQYF. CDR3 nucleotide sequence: TGTGCCAGCAGCCTATCCGGGACAGGGTCCAGAATCTCCTACGAGCAGTACTTC.

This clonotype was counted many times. The CDR3 coding sequence is TGTGCCAGCAGTTACGGACAGGAGTATGGCTACACCTTC. It encodes CASSYGQEYGYTF. This chain connects TRBV12-3 or TRBV12-4 to TRBJ1-2, with 7 positions matching TRBD1. The CDR3 covers 13 residues. With V trimmed by 4 bases and J by 5 bases, 4 bases remained unmatched.

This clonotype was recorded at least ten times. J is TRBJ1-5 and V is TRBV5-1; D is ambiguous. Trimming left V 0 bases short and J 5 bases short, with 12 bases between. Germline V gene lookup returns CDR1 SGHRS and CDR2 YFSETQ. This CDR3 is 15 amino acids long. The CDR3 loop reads CASSLAPNSYQPQHF. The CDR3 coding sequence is TGCGCCAGCAGCTTGGCCCCGAACAGCTATCAGCCCCAGCATTTT.

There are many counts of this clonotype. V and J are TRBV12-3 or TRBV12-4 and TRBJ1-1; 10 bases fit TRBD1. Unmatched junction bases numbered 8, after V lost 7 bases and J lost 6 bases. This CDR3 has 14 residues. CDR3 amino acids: CASTRGQGFAEAFF. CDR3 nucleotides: TGTGCCAGCACCCGGGGACAGGGGTTCGCTGAAGCTTTCTTT.

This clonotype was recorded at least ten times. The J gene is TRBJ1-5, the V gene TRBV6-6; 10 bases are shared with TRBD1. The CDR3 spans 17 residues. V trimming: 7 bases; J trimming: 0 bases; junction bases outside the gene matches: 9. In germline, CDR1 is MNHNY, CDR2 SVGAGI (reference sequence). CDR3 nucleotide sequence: TGTGCCAGCACCGCCGGGACAGGGGCTGATAGCAATCAGCCCCAGCATTTT. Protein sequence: CASTAGTGADSNQPQHF.

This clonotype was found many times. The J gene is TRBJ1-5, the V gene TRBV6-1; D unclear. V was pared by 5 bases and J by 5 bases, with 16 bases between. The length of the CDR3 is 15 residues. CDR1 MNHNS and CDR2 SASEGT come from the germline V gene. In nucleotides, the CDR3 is TGTGCCAGCAGTTTAATATCCGACATCCATCAGCCCCAGCATTTT. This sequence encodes CASSLISDIHQPQHF.

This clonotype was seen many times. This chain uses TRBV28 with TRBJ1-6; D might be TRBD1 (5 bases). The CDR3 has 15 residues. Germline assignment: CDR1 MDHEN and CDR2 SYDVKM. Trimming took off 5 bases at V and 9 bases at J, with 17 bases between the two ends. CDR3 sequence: CASSVRVSGGSPLHF. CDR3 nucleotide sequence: TGTGCCAGCAGTGTCAGGGTTTCCGGGGGTTCACCCCTCCACTTT.

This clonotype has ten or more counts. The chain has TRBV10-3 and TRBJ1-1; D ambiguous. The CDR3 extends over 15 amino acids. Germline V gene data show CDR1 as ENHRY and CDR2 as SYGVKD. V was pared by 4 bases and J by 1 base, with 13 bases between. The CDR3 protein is CAISVQEAPNTEAFF. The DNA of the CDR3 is TGTGCCATCAGTGTTCAGGAGGCACCGAACACTGAAGCTTTCTTT.

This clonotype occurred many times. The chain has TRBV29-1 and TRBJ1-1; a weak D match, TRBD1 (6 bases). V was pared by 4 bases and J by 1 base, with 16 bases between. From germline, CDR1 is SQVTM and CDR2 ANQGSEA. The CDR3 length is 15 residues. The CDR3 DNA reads TGCAGCGTTGTTGGATACGGGACACAGAACACTGAAGCTTTCTTT. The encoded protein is CSVVGYGTQNTEAFF.

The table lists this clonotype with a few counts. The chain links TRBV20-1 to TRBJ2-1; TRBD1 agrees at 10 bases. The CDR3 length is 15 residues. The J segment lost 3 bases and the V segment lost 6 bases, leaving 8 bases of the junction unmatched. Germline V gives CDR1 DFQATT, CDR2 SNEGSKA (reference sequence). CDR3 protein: CSAVEGQGIYNEQFF. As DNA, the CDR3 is TGCAGTGCGGTGGAGGGACAGGGGATCTACAATGAGCAGTTCTTC.

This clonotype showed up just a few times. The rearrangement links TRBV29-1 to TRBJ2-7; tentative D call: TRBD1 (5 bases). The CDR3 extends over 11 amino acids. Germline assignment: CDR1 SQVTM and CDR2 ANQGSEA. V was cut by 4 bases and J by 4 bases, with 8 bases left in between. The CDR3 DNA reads TGCAGCGTTGGACAGTTATACGAGCAGTACTTC. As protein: CSVGQLYEQYF.

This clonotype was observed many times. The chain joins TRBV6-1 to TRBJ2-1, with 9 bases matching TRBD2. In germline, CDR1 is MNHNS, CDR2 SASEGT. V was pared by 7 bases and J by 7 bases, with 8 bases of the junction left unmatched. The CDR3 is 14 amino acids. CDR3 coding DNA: TGTGCCAGCAAGTGGCGGGGGGGCGTGAATGAGCAGTTCTTC. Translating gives CASKWRGGVNEQFF.

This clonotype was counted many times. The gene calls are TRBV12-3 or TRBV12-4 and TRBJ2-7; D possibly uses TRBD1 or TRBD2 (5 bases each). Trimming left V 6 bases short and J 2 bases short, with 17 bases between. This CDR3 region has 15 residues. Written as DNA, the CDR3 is TGTGCCAGCAGCGCAGGGACCTTGGGGACCTACGAGCAGTACTTC. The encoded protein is CASSAGTLGTYEQYF.

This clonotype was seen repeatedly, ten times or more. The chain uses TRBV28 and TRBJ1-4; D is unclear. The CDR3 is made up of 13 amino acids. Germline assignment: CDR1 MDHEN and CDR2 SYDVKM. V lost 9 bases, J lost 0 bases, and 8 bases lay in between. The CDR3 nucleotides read TGTGCCAGTTTTGAAGCAACTAATGAAAAACTGTTTTTT. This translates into CASFEATNEKLFF.

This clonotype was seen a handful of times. This chain's CDR3 is CASQGSDISYEQYF. In DNA, the CDR3 is TGTGCCAGCCAGGGATCGGACATCTCCTACGAGCAGTACTTC. The V and J genes are TRBV5-5 and TRBJ2-7; D is possibly TRBD1 (5 bases). There are 14 residues in the CDR3. Germline lookup yields CDR1 SGHKS and CDR2 YYEKEE (reference sequence). Trimming removed 7 bases at V and 0 bases at J, with 14 bases between.

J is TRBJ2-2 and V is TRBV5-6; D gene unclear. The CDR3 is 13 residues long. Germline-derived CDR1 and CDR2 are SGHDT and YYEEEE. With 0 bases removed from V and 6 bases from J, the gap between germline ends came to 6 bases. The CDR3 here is CASSLGGPGELFF. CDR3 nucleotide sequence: TGTGCCAGCAGCTTGGGTGGGCCCGGGGAGCTGTTTTTT.

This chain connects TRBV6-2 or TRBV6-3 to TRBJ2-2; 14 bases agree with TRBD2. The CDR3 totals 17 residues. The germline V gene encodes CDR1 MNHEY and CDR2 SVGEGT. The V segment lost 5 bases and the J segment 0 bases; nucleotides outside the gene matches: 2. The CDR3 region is CASSQTSGGANTGELFF. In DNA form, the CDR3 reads TGTGCCAGCAGTCAGACTAGCGGGGGGGCGAACACCGGGGAGCTGTTTTTT.

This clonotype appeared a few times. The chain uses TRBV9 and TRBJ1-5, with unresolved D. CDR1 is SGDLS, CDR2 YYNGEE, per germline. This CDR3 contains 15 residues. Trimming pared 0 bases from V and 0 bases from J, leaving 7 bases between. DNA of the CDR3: TGTGCCAGCAGCGTAGGAGTTAATAGCAATCAGCCCCAGCATTTT. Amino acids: CASSVGVNSNQPQHF.